The text below deals with one T cell receptor beta chain. The entry originates in a study of blood T cell repertoires in COVID-19. Study overall: Sources were T cells, B-cell-depleted T cells, or PBMCs; the material itself was cDNA or gDNA.

The authors' processing: Reference gene primer amplification gave nucleated cell count estimates. Using immunoSEQ multiplex PCR, the repertoire was profiled, and TCRdb retains in-frame clones only, with some absent. D and trimming were read from the DNA, whereas the V and J calls and clone size are those reported in that table. This table has 150,000 to 250,000 clones, 90% to 95% appearing once. Patients at the Seattle site were enrolled during active infection and followed longitudinally. This receptor was obtained from a man under 40 with COVID-19, enrolled during active disease. The sequencing input was peripheral blood.

The CDR3 here is CASSQGRSGNTIYF. The CDR3 DNA reads as TGTGCCAGCAGCCAAGGTCGCTCTGGAAACACCATATATTTT. The V and J genes are TRBV3-1 (or the pseudogene TRBV3-2) and TRBJ1-3; no clear D. From germline, CDR1 is LGHDT and CDR2 YNNKEL (reference sequence). Trimming removed 1 base from V and 0 bases from J, with 4 bases in between. This CDR3 is 14 amino acids long.